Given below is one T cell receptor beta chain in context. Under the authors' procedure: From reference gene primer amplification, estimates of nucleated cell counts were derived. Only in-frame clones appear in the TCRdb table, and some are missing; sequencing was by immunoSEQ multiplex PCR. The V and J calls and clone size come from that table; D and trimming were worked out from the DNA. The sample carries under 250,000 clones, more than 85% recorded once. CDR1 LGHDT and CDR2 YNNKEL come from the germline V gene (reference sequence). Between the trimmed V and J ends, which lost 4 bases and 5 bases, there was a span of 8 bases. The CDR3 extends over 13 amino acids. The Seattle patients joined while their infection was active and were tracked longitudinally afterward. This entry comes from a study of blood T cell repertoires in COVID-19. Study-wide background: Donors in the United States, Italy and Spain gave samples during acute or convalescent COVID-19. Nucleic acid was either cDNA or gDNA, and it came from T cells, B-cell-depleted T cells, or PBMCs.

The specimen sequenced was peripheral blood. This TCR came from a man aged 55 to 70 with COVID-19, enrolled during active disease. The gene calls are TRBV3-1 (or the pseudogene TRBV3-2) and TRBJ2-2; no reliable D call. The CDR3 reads CASSRQITGELFF. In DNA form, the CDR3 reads TGTGCCAGCAGCCGTCAAATTACCGGGGAGCTGTTTTTT.